This T cell receptor beta chain emerged from a study of cytomegalovirus exposure and HLA in healthy donors. Study results and caveats: The study assumed roughly uniform donor sequencing depth for presence/absence analyses.

This clone is a singleton in its sample. What it recognizes is unknown. 13 Jbeta primers and 60 Vbeta primers were used for the PCR. The repertoire was sequenced with immunoSEQ multiplex PCR; TCRdb's copy has only in-frame clones and lacks some. The table includes tens of thousands of clones, more than 70% detected once. Trimming cost V 6 bases and J 1 base; bases outside gene matches: 3. Germline loops: CDR1 MNHEY, CDR2 SVGAGI. The CDR3 covers 15 residues. The rearrangement joins TRBV6-5 to TRBJ2-5, with 12 nucleotides matching TRBD2. The specimen sequenced was PBMCs. The receptor comes from a woman aged 40 to 50 in good health and CMV-seropositive. Written as DNA, the CDR3 is TGTGCCAGCAGCACTAGCGGGGGGCTCCAAGAGACCCAGTACTTC. Protein: CASSTSGGLQETQYF.